This T cell receptor (beta chain) derives from a study of T cell repertoires in cytomegalovirus infection. Study information: CMV infection plus the matching HLA type was flagged by public TCR beta signatures.

MiXCR, run by TCRdb on the reads, gives a single entry per CDR3 protein. The table records some 97,000 distinct CDR3 sequences, 20% to 30% of them present only once. CDR1 is KGHSH and CDR2 is LQKENI in the germline V gene. The CDR3 is 14 amino acids. With respect to this clonotype: Its antigen is as yet unknown. A read error may be the cause here, since a much bigger clone is one base away.

Study-level findings and limits: The cumulative frequency of public TCR beta families distinguished individuals who carried CMV together with the relevant HLA.

This TCR came from a human donor in good health (CMV status not recorded). Some clones in this sample may be carry-over from other donors' samples. Sequencing input: CD8+ T cells from PBMCs. This chain connects TRBV18 to TRBJ2-7; TRBD2 matches 7 bases. The CDR3 nucleotides are TGTGCCACCGCTAGCGGACACAACCCCTACGACCAGTACTTC. Its translation is CATASGHNPYDQYF.